The 28 T cell receptor beta chains in this list originate from one sample, sequenced in a study of Graves' ophthalmopathy and Graves' hyperthyroidism (dated by TCRdb to 2016 to 2019). The run used an Illumina HiSeq 2000. TCR beta CDR3 regions were amplified from RNA transcripts for repertoire sequencing. The first round of RT-PCR was done with HTBI primers and the Qiagen OneStep RT-PCR kit, and was followed by a second round of multiplex PCR, then size selection and purification. TCRdb redid the processing of the public reads, applying fastp at Q25 and MiXCR, and retained in-frame beta chains. Every distinct CDR3 protein forms one entry, paired with its most common genes and DNA. In this sample the table shows more than 150,000 distinct CDR3 sequences, approximately 38% of which occur a single time. Under 6.5% of the sample goes to the ten largest clones. Sequenced input: peripheral blood. These receptors all stem from a woman in her 40s with Graves' ophthalmopathy. Donor details come from another sample of the same person, matched by shared clones.

This chain connects TRBV28 to TRBJ2-4; D tentatively reads TRBD1 or TRBD2 (5 bases each). The CDR3 loop spans 15 amino acids. The ends were cut back, 6 bases at V and 7 bases at J, with 19 bases in the middle. Germline assignment: CDR1 MDHEN and CDR2 SYDVKM. The CDR3 reads CASSFPGQGVNIQYF. In DNA, the CDR3 is TGTGCCAGCAGCTTCCCTGGGCAGGGAGTGAACATTCAGTACTTC.

The chain employs TRBV24-1 and TRBJ2-3; TRBD1 might be the D (6 bases). V lost 9 bases and J lost 2, with 14 bases in between. Germline V gene sequence: CDR1 KGHDR, CDR2 SFDVKD. The CDR3 loop spans 14 amino acids. The CDR3 region has the DNA TGTGCCACCGCTAGGGACACCGTCACAGATACGCAGTATTTT. This sequence encodes CATARDTVTDTQYF.

This clonotype occurred many times. The V and J genes are TRBV2 and TRBJ1-1; D uncertain. This CDR3 spans 14 amino acids. Trimming stripped 4 bases from V and 4 bases from J, with 13 bases between. The germline gives CDR1 SNHLY, CDR2 FYNNEI. CDR3 sequence (DNA): TGTGCCAGCAGTGTTCTCTCTCGGCGCACTGAAGCTTTCTTT. This gives the protein CASSVLSRRTEAFF.

The chain is built from TRBV2 and TRBJ2-7; maybe TRBD1 (5 bases). V was clipped by 5 bases and J by 0 bases, with 11 bases between them. Germline-derived CDR1 and CDR2 are SNHLY and FYNNEI. CDR3 length equals 14 residues. CDR3 bases: TGTGCCAGCAGTCCCAACAGGTTCTCCTACGAGCAGTACTTC. The encoded protein is CASSPNRFSYEQYF.

This clonotype showed up many times. The CDR3 sequence is CASSLTGGDTEAFF. The DNA for the CDR3 is TGTGCCAGCAGTCTAACAGGGGGCGACACTGAAGCTTTCTTT. V gene TRBV12-3 or TRBV12-4 combines with J gene TRBJ1-1; TRBD1 matches 9 bases. V shed 5 bases, J shed 3 bases, and the junction held 4 bases outside the gene matches. This CDR3 has 14 residues.

In this sample, this clonotype turned up many times. This chain connects TRBV12-3 or TRBV12-4 to TRBJ2-2; TRBD1 agrees at 7 bases. Trimming cost V 5 bases and J 4 bases; bases outside gene matches: 7. The CDR3 has 15 amino acids. The CDR3 sequence is CASSRTGASTGELFF. In DNA form, the CDR3 reads TGTGCCAGCAGTCGAACAGGGGCCTCCACCGGGGAGCTGTTTTTT.

The chain uses TRBV6-1 and TRBJ1-1; D perhaps matches TRBD1 (6 bases). Germline CDR1 is MNHNS and CDR2 is SASEGT. The CDR3 has 14 amino acids. V was clipped by 6 bases and J by 1 base, with 12 bases between them. The CDR3 reads CASRPQGWNTEAFF. CDR3 bases: TGTGCCAGCAGACCACAGGGTTGGAACACTGAAGCTTTCTTT.

The gene calls are TRBV7-2 and TRBJ1-6; 7 bases map to TRBD1. Germline V CDR1 and CDR2: SGHTA, FQGNSA. This CDR3 contains 15 residues. V dropped 6 bases and J dropped 2; count of bases not matched to a gene: 4. The DNA of the CDR3 is TGTGCCAGCAGACGTGACAGGGCCTATAATTCACCCCTCCACTTT. Translating gives CASRRDRAYNSPLHF.

This clonotype was counted ten times or more. This chain uses TRBV9 with TRBJ2-7; no clear D. Per germline, CDR1 SGDLS and CDR2 YYNGEE. The CDR3 extends over 13 amino acids. The V and J ends lost 3 bases and 2 bases respectively, with 9 bases between them. The CDR3 DNA is TGTGCCAGCAGCGGTACCAAAGCCTACGAGCAGTACTTC. As protein: CASSGTKAYEQYF.

This chain links TRBV6-5 with TRBJ1-2; a possible D gene is TRBD1 (6 bases). The CDR3 totals 12 residues. Trimming took 5 bases from V and 8 from J, leaving 12 bases between them. CDR1 is MNHEY, CDR2 SVGAGI, per germline. The CDR3, as DNA: TGTGCCAGCAGTATACAGGGATACGGCTACACCTTC. Amino acid sequence: CASSIQGYGYTF.

This clonotype was detected ten times or more. Without the conserved terminal phenylalanine or tryptophan, this CDR3 likely stems from a read error. The chain carries TRBV6-5 and TRBJ2-2; D may be TRBD1 (6 bases). The germline V and J ends were trimmed by 2 bases and 5 bases, with 6 bases remaining between them. In germline, CDR1 is MNHEY, CDR2 SVGAGI. This CDR3 is 13 amino acids long. CDR3 in amino acids: CASSYRGTGELFS. The CDR3 DNA reads TGTGCCAGCAGTTACAGGGGGACCGGGGAGCTGTTTTCT.

The rearrangement uses TRBV28 and TRBJ1-1; 12 bases are a match to TRBD1. This CDR3 has 14 amino acids. CDR1 is MDHEN and CDR2 is SYDVKM in the germline V gene. Germline trimming cut 5 bases from V and 7 bases from J; bases unmatched to any gene: 5. In DNA, the CDR3 is TGTGCCAGCAGTCGGGGACAGGGGGCGATTGAAGCTTTCTTT. This encodes CASSRGQGAIEAFF.

The chain employs TRBV7-9 and TRBJ1-2; 8 nucleotides align to TRBD1. CDR1 and CDR2 from the germline V gene are SEHNR and FQNEAQ (reference sequence). This CDR3 region has 14 residues. With V trimmed by 5 bases and J by 8 bases, 10 bases remained unmatched. The CDR3 nucleotides read TGTGCCAGCAGCCCAACGACAGGGGCTGGCGGCTACACCTTC. Residues: CASSPTTGAGGYTF.

This clonotype was picked up one time. V is TRBV28 and J is TRBJ2-5, with D perhaps matching TRBD1 or TRBD2 (7 bases each). The CDR3 covers 15 residues. Germline CDR1 is MDHEN and CDR2 is SYDVKM. Trimming shortened V by 6 bases and J by 5 bases, and 19 bases separated the two germline ends. In DNA, the CDR3 is TGTGCCAGCAGCCCCAGGGGGGGGATTACCGAGACCCAGTACTTC. Protein sequence: CASSPRGGITETQYF.

This clonotype has ten or more counts. The rearrangement uses TRBV7-2 and TRBJ2-5, with no clear D. V was shortened by 5 bases and J by 7 bases, with 11 bases between the two germline ends. The CDR3 runs 12 residues. CDR1 SGHTA and CDR2 FQGNSA come from the germline V gene. The CDR3 loop reads CASSVQMLTQYF. The CDR3 region has the DNA TGTGCCAGCAGCGTCCAGATGTTGACCCAGTACTTC.

By share of the sample, this clonotype is medium-sized. V gene TRBV19 combines with J gene TRBJ1-1; the D gene is possibly TRBD1 (5 bases). This CDR3 has 15 residues. In germline, CDR1 is LNHDA, CDR2 SQIVND (reference sequence). Trimming removed 5 bases from V and 3 bases from J, with 16 bases in between. The CDR3 sequence is CASSPMQGGDTEAFF. The CDR3 bases are TGTGCCAGTAGTCCGATGCAGGGAGGGGACACTGAAGCTTTCTTT.

V is TRBV7-2 and J is TRBJ2-7; 10 bases are shared with TRBD1. The CDR3 length is 15 residues. Losses at the gene ends were 5 bases for V and 2 bases for J; bases not matched to a gene: 6. Germline V gene data show CDR1 as SGHTA and CDR2 as FQGNSA. In DNA form, the CDR3 reads TGTGCCAGCAGCGCCGACAGGGGGCCACCCTACGAGCAGTACTTC. Its translation: CASSADRGPPYEQYF.

This clonotype was recorded once. The chain has TRBV28 and TRBJ2-7, with D possibly matching TRBD2 (6 bases). With 4 bases removed from V and 5 bases from J, the gap between germline ends came to 12 bases. CDR1 is MDHEN and CDR2 is SYDVKM in the germline V gene. The CDR3 sequence is 13 residues long. The CDR3 DNA reads TGTGCCAGCAGTTCGGGGGAGGCTAACGAGCAGTACTTC. Translating it yields CASSSGEANEQYF. Combining the CDR3 with reference TRBV28 and TRBJ2-7 gives the whole variable domain DVKVTQSSRYLVKRTGEKVFLECVQDMDHENMFWYRQDPGLGLRLIYFSYDVKMKEKGDIPEGYSVSREKKERFSLILESASTNQTSMYLCASSSGEANEQYFGPGTRLTVT.

This chain connects TRBV9 to TRBJ2-5, with TRBD1 matching 11 bases. Germline trimming cut 0 bases from V and 5 bases from J; bases unmatched to any gene: 18. CDR1 SGDLS and CDR2 YYNGEE come from the germline V gene. The CDR3 extends over 20 amino acids. CDR3 amino acids: CASSVGPRGWDRGFRETQYF. CDR3 in DNA: TGTGCCAGCAGCGTAGGCCCACGGGGTTGGGACAGGGGGTTTCGGGAGACCCAGTACTTC.

This clonotype was recorded at least ten times. This chain uses TRBV25-1 with TRBJ2-5, with 8 bases fitting TRBD1. Germline-derived CDR1 and CDR2 are MGHDK and SYGVNS. V dropped 3 bases and J dropped 5; count of bases not matched to a gene: 8. This CDR3 is 15 amino acids long. In DNA form, the CDR3 reads TGTGCCAGCAGTGATCCCTCAGGGGGCTTGGAGACCCAGTACTTC. Its protein product is CASSDPSGGLETQYF.

The chain uses TRBV6-2 or TRBV6-3 and TRBJ2-5; tentatively, D is TRBD1 or TRBD2 (5 bases each). This CDR3 spans 14 amino acids. CDR1 is MNHEY and CDR2 is SVGEGT in the germline V gene. Between the trimmed V and J ends, which lost 9 bases and 3 bases, there was a span of 17 bases. The CDR3 DNA reads TGTGCCAGTTGCGATTATCAGGGAGAAGAGACCCAGTACTTC. It translates to CASCDYQGEETQYF.

This clonotype was seen only a few times. Germline is not matched at one junction end, which may reflect a read error. The chain employs TRBV6-5 and TRBJ2-7; TRBD1 matches 8 bases. CDR3 length: 13 amino acids. Germline-derived CDR1 and CDR2 are MNHEY and SVGAGI. CDR3 protein: CASSDSGGGEQYF. CDR3 DNA sequence: TGTGCCAGCAGTGACTCAGGGGGCGGCGAGCAGTACTTC.

In this sample, this clonotype turned up many times. The chain has TRBV7-2 and TRBJ2-5; 10 bases map to TRBD2. The germline V gene has CDR1 SGHTA and CDR2 FQGNSA. Trimming took 4 bases from V and 1 from J; bases not matched to a gene: 0. This CDR3 has 14 residues. CDR3 sequence (DNA): TGTGCCAGCAGCTCTAGCGGGAGCCAAGAGACCCAGTACTTC. Its protein is CASSSSGSQETQYF.

This chain links TRBV27 with TRBJ2-7; the match to TRBD2 covers 12 bases. The CDR3 runs to 14 residues. V dropped 6 bases and J dropped 6; count of bases not matched to a gene: 6. Germline CDR1 and CDR2: MNHEY and SMNVEV (reference sequence). CDR3 in amino acids: CASSPTSGSIEQYF. The CDR3 region has the DNA TGTGCCAGCAGCCCGACTAGCGGGAGCATCGAGCAGTACTTC.

In this sample, this clonotype turned up many times. The V gene is TRBV12-3 or TRBV12-4, the J gene TRBJ1-1; a weak D match, TRBD1 (5 bases). The ends were cut back, 6 bases at V and 3 bases at J, with 5 bases in the middle. CDR3 length: 11 amino acids. CDR3 coding DNA: TGTGCCAGCAGGGGGGACACTGAAGCTTTCTTT. Translating gives CASRGDTEAFF.

This clonotype has at least ten counts. The chain employs TRBV28 and TRBJ2-7, with D tentatively TRBD1 (6 bases). The germline CDR1 and CDR2 sequences are MDHEN and SYDVKM. V lost 6 bases and J 2 bases, leaving 17 bases between the germline ends. This CDR3 is 15 amino acids long. Written as DNA, the CDR3 is TGTGCCAGCAGGCAAGGGACAACCCAGGCCTACGAGCAGTACTTC. As protein: CASRQGTTQAYEQYF.

In this sample, this clonotype turned up many times. This chain uses TRBV6-5 with TRBJ1-1; the D gene is possibly TRBD1 (5 bases). In germline, CDR1 is MNHEY, CDR2 SVGAGI. Trimming stripped 8 bases from V and 1 base from J, with 14 bases between. The CDR3 spans 14 residues. For the CDR3, the DNA is TGTGCCAGCTCGAGACAGCACCCGAACACTGAAGCTTTCTTT. It specifies CASSRQHPNTEAFF.

The chain has TRBV12-3 or TRBV12-4 and TRBJ2-7; no definite D call. V lost 3 bases, J lost 2 bases, and 8 bases lay in between. CDR3 length equals 13 residues. CDR3 sequence reads: CASSFGLAYEQYF. CDR3 DNA: TGTGCCAGCAGTTTTGGGCTAGCCTACGAGCAGTACTTC.